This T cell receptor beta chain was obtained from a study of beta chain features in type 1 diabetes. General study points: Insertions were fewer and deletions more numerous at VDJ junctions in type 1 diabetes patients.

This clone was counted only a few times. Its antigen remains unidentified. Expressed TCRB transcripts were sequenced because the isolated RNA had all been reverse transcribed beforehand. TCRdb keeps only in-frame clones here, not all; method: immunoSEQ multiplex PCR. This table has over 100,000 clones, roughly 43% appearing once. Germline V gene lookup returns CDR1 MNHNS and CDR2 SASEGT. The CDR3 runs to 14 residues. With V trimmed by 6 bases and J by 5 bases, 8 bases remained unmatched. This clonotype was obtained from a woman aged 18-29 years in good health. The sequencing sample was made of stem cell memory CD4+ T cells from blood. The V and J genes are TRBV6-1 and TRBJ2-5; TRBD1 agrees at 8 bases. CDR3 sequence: CASSRGQGAETQYF. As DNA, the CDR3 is TGTGCCAGCAGCCGCGGACAGGGTGCGGAGACCCAGTACTTC.